This TCR beta chain was recovered during a study of blood T cell repertoires in COVID-19. Study information: T cells, B-cell-depleted T cells, or PBMCs supplied cDNA or gDNA.

Unmatched junction bases numbered 5, after V lost 2 bases and J lost 5 bases. CDR3 size: 15 residues. Germline lookup yields CDR1 KGHDR and CDR2 SFDVKD. Under the authors' procedure: Counts of nucleated cells, estimated from reference gene primer amplification, were obtained. Sequencing was performed with immunoSEQ multiplex PCR; in TCRdb, only in-frame clones are kept and a portion is missing. The DNA gave D and trimming, while V, J and clone size come from that table. The data show roughly 140,000 clones, with roughly 84% seen just once and around 8.6% held by the top ten. The clonotype comes from a human donor in a cohort sampled during active COVID-19. The specimen was peripheral blood. V is TRBV24-1 and J is TRBJ1-3; 7 bases line up with TRBD1. The CDR3 DNA reads as TGTGCCACCAGTGATTCCCAACAGGGGCGAAACACCATATATTTT. Amino acids: CATSDSQQGRNTIYF.